The present T cell receptor (beta chain) was sequenced within a study of blood T cell repertoires in COVID-19. The assay was immunoSEQ multiplex PCR, and TCRdb's table has in-frame clones only and misses some. This table has some 250,000 clones, roughly four fifths appearing once. The specimen was PBMCs or T cells enriched from blood (not recorded which). This TCR derives from a man in his forties or fifties who had recovered from COVID-19.

The CDR3 region has the DNA TGTGCCAGCAGCCAATGGACAGGGGAAGACGAAAAACTGTTTTTT. It codes for CASSQWTGEDEKLFF. The rearrangement uses TRBV3-1 (or the pseudogene TRBV3-2) and TRBJ1-4; 9 bases map to TRBD1. This CDR3 region has 15 residues. CDR1 is LGHDT and CDR2 is YNNKEL in the germline V gene (reference sequence). V shed 2 bases, J shed 8 bases, and the junction held 6 bases outside the gene matches.